Shown below are 30 T cell receptor beta chains from a single sample sequenced in a study of OX40 agonist ivuxolimab in advanced cancers. Profiling relied on immunoSEQ multiplex PCR, and the TCRdb table lists in-frame clones only, not all of them. The table lists 40,000 to 45,000 clones, 86% of them singletons. Sequencing was performed on CD4+ or CD8+ T cells sorted from blood, taken in a trial of the OX40 agonist ivuxolimab. The origin of the receptors is an adult with an advanced solid tumor such as melanoma, head and neck, liver or kidney cancer.

This rearrangement joins TRBV7-2 to TRBJ1-2; unclear D gene. The length of the CDR3 is 12 residues. Germline V gene lookup returns CDR1 SGHTA and CDR2 FQGNSA. Between the trimmed V and J ends, which lost 1 base and 13 bases, there was a span of 13 bases. The CDR3 coding sequence is TGTGCCAGCAGCTTAGAGGCAGGACCTCTCACCTTC. Translated: CASSLEAGPLTF.

The V and J genes are TRBV27 and TRBJ2-1, with D possibly being TRBD2 (6 bases). The CDR3 covers 16 residues. V dropped 5 bases and J dropped 4 bases, with 18 bases sitting between them. The germline V gene has CDR1 MNHEY and CDR2 SMNVEV (reference sequence). The CDR3 bases are TGTGCCAGCAGTCCCCCGGACATGGGACTTTACAATGAGCAGTTCTTC. Encoded protein: CASSPPDMGLYNEQFF.

This chain uses TRBV7-9 with TRBJ1-1, with D unresolved. This CDR3 has 12 amino acids. The V gene lost 1 base and the J gene lost 8 bases, with 8 bases spanning the gap. The V gene's germline CDR1 is SEHNR and CDR2 FQNEAQ (reference sequence). The CDR3 region is CASSLEGPEAFF. For the CDR3, the DNA is TGTGCCAGCAGCTTAGAGGGTCCAGAAGCTTTCTTT.

The CDR3 is CASSTPGQVNYGYTF. Here the CDR3 DNA reads TGTGCCAGCAGCACCCCGGGACAGGTTAACTATGGCTACACCTTC. V and J are TRBV5-4 and TRBJ1-2; TRBD1 aligns across 8 bases. Germline V CDR1 and CDR2: SGHNT, YYREEE (reference sequence). Trimming at V came to 4 bases and at J to 1 base, leaving 6 bases not matched to a gene. The CDR3 totals 15 residues.

V gene TRBV6-5 combines with J gene TRBJ2-7; D is ambiguous. With 4 bases removed from V and 2 bases from J, the gap between germline ends came to 18 bases. The CDR3 runs to 16 residues. Per the germline V gene, CDR1 is MNHEY and CDR2 is SVGAGI. CDR3 DNA sequence: TGTGCCAGCAGTTCAAGCTACCAGGACCCTCCCTACGAGCAGTACTTC. It yields the protein CASSSSYQDPPYEQYF.

This chain joins TRBV10-3 and TRBJ1-2; D remains ambiguous. This CDR3 has 14 amino acids. Germline V CDR1 and CDR2: ENHRY, SYGVKD. V was trimmed by 0 bases and J by 3 bases, leaving 8 bases between them. The CDR3 DNA reads as TGTGCCATCAGTGAGTCAGAGGGTTACTATGGCTACACCTTC. Translation gives CAISESEGYYGYTF.

The CDR3 loop is CSVTSGSATGELFF. Here the CDR3 DNA reads TGCAGCGTTACTAGCGGGAGCGCGACCGGGGAGCTGTTTTTT. This sequence joins TRBV29-1 and TRBJ2-2; TRBD2 aligns across 11 bases. The CDR3 is 14 amino acids. V was clipped by 5 bases and J by 5 bases; unmatched bases: 4. Germline CDR1 is SQVTM and CDR2 is ANQGSEA.

The chain is built from TRBV11-2 and TRBJ2-3; 9 nucleotides align to TRBD2. The CDR3 length is 16 residues. V shed 0 bases, J shed 0 bases, and the junction held 1 base outside the gene matches. The germline gives CDR1 SGHAT, CDR2 FQNNGV. CDR3 amino acids: CASSLEAGGSTDTQYF. As DNA, the CDR3 is TGTGCCAGCAGCTTAGAAGCGGGGGGCAGCACAGATACGCAGTATTTT.

The CDR3 DNA reads as TGTGCCAGCAGTTTGCGACAGGGTGTCCAAGAGACCCAGTACTTC. Encoded protein: CASSLRQGVQETQYF. The rearrangement uses TRBV27 and TRBJ2-5, with 7 bases that match TRBD1. The germline V gene has CDR1 MNHEY and CDR2 SMNVEV (reference sequence). This CDR3 has 15 residues. After removal of 3 bases from V and 1 base from J, the junction contained 5 bases not matched to a gene.

V and J are TRBV19 and TRBJ1-1; TRBD1 agrees at 7 bases. The CDR3 loop spans 15 amino acids. Unmatched junction bases numbered 9, after V lost 8 bases and J lost 0 bases. CDR1 and CDR2 (germline): LNHDA, SQIVND (reference sequence). The CDR3 region is CASYPRQGVNTEAFF. The CDR3 DNA is TGTGCCAGTTATCCTCGACAGGGTGTGAACACTGAAGCTTTCTTT.

The V and J genes are TRBV7-3 and TRBJ2-5; TRBD2 matches at 8 bases. The CDR3 covers 15 residues. V lost 2 bases, J lost 5 bases, and 7 bases stayed unmatched. The V gene's germline CDR1 is SGHTA and CDR2 FQGTGA. The CDR3 is CASSLGGGPRETQYF. The CDR3 nucleotides are TGTGCCAGCAGCTTAGGCGGGGGGCCGAGGGAGACCCAGTACTTC.

The genes are TRBV28 and TRBJ2-1; no clear D gene. Germline CDR1 MDHEN, CDR2 SYDVKM. V shed 7 bases and J shed 0 bases, with 13 bases lying between them. The CDR3 spans 15 residues. Here the CDR3 reads CASNRVESSYNEQFF. In DNA, the CDR3 is TGTGCCAGCAACCGGGTCGAGAGCTCCTACAATGAGCAGTTCTTC.

This rearrangement joins TRBV9 to TRBJ2-7, with D unclear. The length of the CDR3 is 12 residues. Trimming left V 3 bases short and J 6 bases short, with 10 bases between. Germline V gives CDR1 SGDLS, CDR2 YYNGEE. The CDR3 nucleotides read TGTGCCAGCAGCGCACCAAGTCGCGAGCAGTACTTC. Amino acids: CASSAPSREQYF.

The rearrangement links TRBV13 to TRBJ2-7; D is possibly TRBD1 (6 bases). Trimming left V 8 bases short and J 4 bases short, with 21 bases between. CDR3 length equals 15 residues. Germline V lookup: CDR1 PRHDT, CDR2 FYEKMQ (reference sequence). The CDR3 region is CASSGNTGIQYEQYF. Here the CDR3 DNA reads TGTGCCAGCTCGGGGAATACAGGGATTCAATACGAGCAGTACTTC.

V gene TRBV11-3 combines with J gene TRBJ1-1; D ambiguous. CDR3 length: 13 residues. Trimming removed 0 bases at V and 4 bases at J, with 6 bases between. CDR1 and CDR2 (germline): SGHNT, YENEEA. CDR3 nucleotide sequence: TGTGCCAGCAGCTTAGAATGGGGCACTGAAGCTTTCTTT. The encoded protein is CASSLEWGTEAFF.

This rearrangement joins TRBV6-6 to TRBJ2-7; 8 bases agree with TRBD1. The junction had 1 base not matched to a gene; V was cut back by 8 bases and J by 1 base. CDR3 size: 12 residues. The germline V gene encodes CDR1 MNHNY and CDR2 SVGAGI (reference sequence). CDR3 nucleotides: TGTGCCAGCCGGGACAGGTCCTACGAGCAGTACTTC. Residues: CASRDRSYEQYF.

This chain links TRBV7-6 with TRBJ1-2, with 7 bases aligning to TRBD1. The CDR3 consists of 14 residues. Per the germline V gene, CDR1 is SGHVS and CDR2 is FNYEAQ. V gave up 5 bases and J gave up 2 bases; unmatched junction bases: 5. CDR3 region: CASSAGTANYGYTF. The CDR3, as DNA: TGTGCCAGCAGCGCCGGGACAGCAAACTATGGCTACACCTTC.

This clone is medium-sized within its sample. This chain uses TRBV2 with TRBJ2-1; D possibly matches TRBD1 or TRBD2 (6 bases each). V was trimmed by 3 bases and J by 0 bases, leaving 18 bases between them. The CDR3 extends over 18 amino acids. The germline gives CDR1 SNHLY, CDR2 FYNNEI. DNA for the CDR3: TGTGCCAGCAGTGAGGTCGGCGGGACAACGAGCTCCTACAATGAGCAGTTCTTC. Protein product: CASSEVGGTTSSYNEQFF. The whole variable domain, filled in from reference TRBV2 and TRBJ2-1, reads EPEVTQTPSHQVTQMGQEVILRCVPISNHLYFYWYRQILGQKVEFLVSFYNNEISEKSEIFDDQFSVERPDGSNFTLKIRSTKLEDSAMYFCASSEVGGTTSSYNEQFFGPGTRLTVL.

This clone turned up a few times. The J gene is TRBJ2-5, the V gene TRBV4-1, with D perhaps matching TRBD1 (5 bases). Looked up from germline, CDR1 is MGHRA and CDR2 is YSYEKL. The ends were cut back, 4 bases at V and 2 bases at J, with 14 bases in the middle. The CDR3 runs to 15 residues. CDR3 protein: CASSPRSNRQETQYF. The CDR3 region has the DNA TGCGCCAGCAGCCCTAGGTCCAACAGGCAAGAGACCCAGTACTTC.

V gene TRBV28 combines with J gene TRBJ2-2; D gene ambiguous. CDR3 size: 14 residues. Germline assignment: CDR1 MDHEN and CDR2 SYDVKM. V gave up 5 bases and J gave up 8 bases, with 15 bases separating them. The CDR3, as DNA: TGTGCCAGCAGTACAATACTGGCCGAGGGGGAGCTGTTTTTT. Residues: CASSTILAEGELFF.

CDR3 DNA: TGTGCCAGCAGCTTAACGGGAGGCGCGGGGATTTACGAGCAGTACTTC. Amino acid sequence: CASSLTGGAGIYEQYF. The rearrangement links TRBV7-9 to TRBJ2-7; 7 nucleotides match TRBD2. Losses at the gene ends were 2 bases for V and 4 bases for J; bases not matched to a gene: 11. Germline V lookup: CDR1 SEHNR, CDR2 FQNEAQ (reference sequence). The CDR3 is made up of 16 amino acids.

This sequence joins TRBV9 and TRBJ2-1, with unresolved D. Germline-derived CDR1 and CDR2 are SGDLS and YYNGEE. Trimming shortened V by 4 bases and J by 8 bases, and 7 bases separated the two germline ends. The CDR3 runs to 11 residues. This CDR3 reads CASSISYEQFF. The DNA for the CDR3 is TGTGCCAGCAGCATTAGCTATGAGCAGTTCTTC.

This clone was detected only once. The J gene is TRBJ2-3, the V gene TRBV2; 9 nucleotides line up with TRBD1. This CDR3 is built from 18 residues. Losses at the gene ends were 4 bases for V and 2 bases for J; bases not matched to a gene: 13. Germline lookup yields CDR1 SNHLY and CDR2 FYNNEI. The CDR3 nucleotides are TGTGCCAGCAGTGGCCTCGGGACAGGGTACGGAAACACAGATACGCAGTATTTT. The encoded protein is CASSGLGTGYGNTDTQYF.

The chain employs TRBV6-5 and TRBJ1-1; D ambiguous. Looked up from germline, CDR1 is MNHEY and CDR2 is SVGAGI. Trimming cost V 2 bases and J 1 base, with 5 bases left between them. This CDR3 has 13 amino acids. CDR3 in DNA: TGTGCCAGCAGTTACGTGAAGAACACTGAAGCTTTCTTT. Its protein is CASSYVKNTEAFF.

The V call is TRBV7-2, the J call TRBJ1-3; D possibly corresponds to TRBD1 (6 bases). Looked up from germline, CDR1 is SGHTA and CDR2 is FQGNSA. This CDR3 contains 15 residues. Trimming cost V 4 bases and J 2 bases, with 12 bases left between them. CDR3 coding DNA: TGTGCCAGCAGCTCGTACAGGGACCCTGGAAACACCATATATTTT. It yields the protein CASSSYRDPGNTIYF.

CDR3 region: CSAPIPGGQFF. In DNA, the CDR3 is TGCAGTGCCCCAATTCCGGGGGGGCAGTTCTTC. The V call is TRBV20-1, the J call TRBJ2-1; 7 bases are shared with TRBD2. J was trimmed by 12 bases and V by 6 bases; bases with no gene match: 8. This CDR3 contains 11 residues. Germline assignment: CDR1 DFQATT and CDR2 SNEGSKA (reference sequence).

The CDR3 nucleotides are TGTGCCAGCCATGGGAGTTACAATGAGCAGTTCTTC. This gives the protein CASHGSYNEQFF. The chain couples TRBV6-6 to TRBJ2-1; weak D call: TRBD2 (5 bases). The germline V and J ends were trimmed by 8 bases and 4 bases, with 9 bases remaining between them. CDR1 is MNHNY and CDR2 is SVGAGI in the germline V gene (reference sequence). The CDR3 length is 12 residues.

The J gene is TRBJ1-5, the V gene TRBV7-2; the D is unclear. The V end lost 3 bases, the J end lost 1 base, and 10 bases lay between the germline ends. The CDR3 consists of 15 residues. Germline CDR1 SGHTA, CDR2 FQGNSA. As DNA, the CDR3 is TGTGCCAGCAGCTTTAAGGCGGCGAGCAATCAGCCCCAGCATTTT. Translating gives CASSFKAASNQPQHF.

The chain links TRBV27 to TRBJ2-3; 11 bases agree with TRBD2. CDR1 and CDR2 from the germline V gene are MNHEY and SMNVEV (reference sequence). V lost 3 bases, J lost 9 bases, and 8 bases stayed unmatched. The CDR3 length is 15 residues. CDR3 nucleotides: TGTGCCAGCAGTTTTACTAGCGGGAGCACGATGACGCAGTATTTT. It is translated as CASSFTSGSTMTQYF.

This clone was seen only once. The chain couples TRBV9 to TRBJ2-7; D is ambiguous. CDR3 length equals 12 residues. V was pared by 3 bases and J by 2 bases, with 6 bases between. Germline-derived CDR1 and CDR2 are SGDLS and YYNGEE. The CDR3 loop reads CASSGLTYEQYF. The CDR3, as DNA: TGTGCCAGCAGCGGGTTAACCTACGAGCAGTACTTC.